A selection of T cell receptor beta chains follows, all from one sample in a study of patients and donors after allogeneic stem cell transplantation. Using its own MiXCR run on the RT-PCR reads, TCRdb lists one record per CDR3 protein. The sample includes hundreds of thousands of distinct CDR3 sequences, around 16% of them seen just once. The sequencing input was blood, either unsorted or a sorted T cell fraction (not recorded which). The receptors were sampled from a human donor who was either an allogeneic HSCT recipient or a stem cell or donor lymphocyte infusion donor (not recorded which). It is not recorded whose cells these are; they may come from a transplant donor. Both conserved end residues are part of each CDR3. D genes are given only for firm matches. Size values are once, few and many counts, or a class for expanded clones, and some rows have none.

CDR3aa: CASSVSGTSTDTQYF
CDR3nt: TGTGCCAGCAGCGTTAGCGGGACCAGCACAGATACGCAGTATTTT
j_gene: TRBJ2-3
d_gene: TRBD2
v_gene: TRBV2
abundance: few

CDR3aa: CATSPGQQRGYTF
CDR3nt: TGTGCCACCAGCCCCGGACAACAGAGGGGCTACACCTTC
j_gene: TRBJ1-2
d_gene: NA
v_gene: TRBV24-1
abundance: few

CDR3aa: CASSPASLGNTIYF
CDR3nt: TGTGCCAGCAGTCCAGCATCTCTAGGAAACACCATATATTTT
j_gene: TRBJ1-3
d_gene: NA
v_gene: TRBV27
abundance: few

CDR3aa: CSVLKGVPLTDTQYF
CDR3nt: TGCAGTGTCCTAAAGGGGGTCCCCCTCACAGATACGCAGTATTTT
j_gene: TRBJ2-3
d_gene: NA
v_gene: TRBV20-1
abundance: NA

CDR3aa: CASSSTSGRRRETQYF
CDR3nt: TGCGCCAGCAGCTCGACTAGCGGGAGAAGGAGAGAGACCCAGTACTTC
j_gene: TRBJ2-5
d_gene: TRBD2
v_gene: TRBV5-1
abundance: few

CDR3aa: CASSDPGQGQETQYF
CDR3nt: TGTGCCAGCAGTGACCCGGGACAGGGCCAAGAGACCCAGTACTTC
j_gene: TRBJ2-5
d_gene: TRBD1
v_gene: TRBV25-1
abundance: few

CDR3aa: CAWSVAYEQFF
CDR3nt: TGTGCCTGGAGTGTAGCGTATGAGCAGTTCTTC
j_gene: TRBJ2-1
d_gene: NA
v_gene: TRBV30
abundance: few

CDR3aa: CASSRGASHYEQYF
CDR3nt: TGTGCCAGCAGCCGAGGGGCTAGTCACTACGAGCAGTACTTC
j_gene: TRBJ2-7
d_gene: NA
v_gene: TRBV7-9
abundance: many

CDR3aa: CASSLGSPGTKNIQYF
CDR3nt: TGTGCCAGCAGCTTAGGATCCCCGGGGACCAAAAACATTCAGTACTTC
j_gene: TRBJ2-4
d_gene: NA
v_gene: TRBV7-9
abundance: NA

CDR3aa: CAWSGTGLEAFF
CDR3nt: TGTGCCTGGAGTGGGACAGGGCTTGAAGCTTTCTTT
j_gene: TRBJ1-1
d_gene: TRBD1
v_gene: TRBV30
abundance: NA

CDR3aa: CAISGDPYEQYF
CDR3nt: TGTGCCATCAGTGGCGACCCCTACGAGCAGTACTTC
j_gene: TRBJ2-7
d_gene: NA
v_gene: TRBV10-3
abundance: NA

CDR3aa: CASSLGLVPNEQFF
CDR3nt: TGCGCCAGCAGCTTGGGGTTAGTACCAAATGAGCAGTTCTTC
j_gene: TRBJ2-1
d_gene: NA
v_gene: TRBV5-1
abundance: many

CDR3aa: CASSRQGRRSTEAFF
CDR3nt: TGTGCCAGCAGCCGACAGGGGAGGCGGAGCACTGAAGCTTTCTTT
j_gene: TRBJ1-1
d_gene: TRBD1
v_gene: TRBV7-9
abundance: NA

CDR3aa: CATSWGETQYF
CDR3nt: TGTGCCACCAGTTGGGGAGAGACCCAGTACTTC
j_gene: TRBJ2-5
d_gene: NA
v_gene: TRBV24-1
abundance: NA

CDR3aa: CASSDQGGRAYEQYF
CDR3nt: TGTGCCAGCAGCGACCAGGGAGGGAGGGCTTACGAGCAGTACTTC
j_gene: TRBJ2-7
d_gene: TRBD2
v_gene: TRBV7-9
abundance: few

CDR3aa: CASSLGQRYQETQYF
CDR3nt: TGCGCCAGCAGCTTGGGTCAGCGTTACCAAGAGACCCAGTACTTC
j_gene: TRBJ2-5
d_gene: NA
v_gene: TRBV5-1
abundance: NA

CDR3aa: CASRGTSGRWSGELFF
CDR3nt: TGTGCCAGCAGGGGGACTAGCGGGAGGTGGTCCGGGGAGCTGTTTTTT
j_gene: TRBJ2-2
d_gene: TRBD2
v_gene: TRBV2
abundance: NA

CDR3aa: CASSQDGTGNSPLHF
CDR3nt: TGCGCCAGCAGCCAAGATGGGACAGGGAATTCACCCCTCCACTTT
j_gene: TRBJ1-6
d_gene: TRBD1
v_gene: TRBV4-3
abundance: NA

CDR3aa: CASRISGGAEQFF
CDR3nt: TGTGCCAGCAGGATTAGCGGGGGGGCTGAGCAGTTCTTC
j_gene: TRBJ2-1
d_gene: TRBD2
v_gene: TRBV6-2/TRBV6-3
abundance: NA

CDR3aa: CASSSVGRDTEAFF
CDR3nt: TGTGCCAGCAGCTCCGTGGGCAGGGACACTGAAGCTTTCTTT
j_gene: TRBJ1-1
d_gene: NA
v_gene: TRBV11-2
abundance: NA

CDR3aa: CASRTSGRSPQETQYF
CDR3nt: TGTGCCAGCAGGACTAGCGGGAGGAGTCCCCAAGAGACCCAGTACTTC
j_gene: TRBJ2-5
d_gene: TRBD2
v_gene: TRBV7-9
abundance: NA

CDR3aa: CASSTANIGGETQYF
CDR3nt: TGTGCCAGCAGTACCGCGAACATAGGAGGAGAGACCCAGTACTTC
j_gene: TRBJ2-5
d_gene: NA
v_gene: TRBV12-3/TRBV12-4
abundance: NA

CDR3aa: CATSRESQNSGNTIYF
CDR3nt: TGTGCCACCAGCAGAGAGTCGCAGAACTCTGGAAACACCATATATTTT
j_gene: TRBJ1-3
d_gene: NA
v_gene: TRBV15
abundance: NA

CDR3aa: CASSQVHARAGETQYF
CDR3nt: TGTGCCAGCAGCCAAGTACACGCCCGGGCGGGAGAGACCCAGTACTTC
j_gene: TRBJ2-5
d_gene: NA
v_gene: TRBV4-2
abundance: few

CDR3aa: CASSLWGSGQGHTGELFF
CDR3nt: TGTGCCAGCAGTTTATGGGGCTCGGGACAGGGGCACACCGGGGAGCTGTTTTTT
j_gene: TRBJ2-2
d_gene: TRBD1
v_gene: TRBV12-3/TRBV12-4
abundance: many